One and the same sample provided the 26 T cell receptor beta chains below, sequenced in a study of blood T cell repertoires in COVID-19. The protocol was immunoSEQ multiplex PCR, while the TCRdb copy is restricted to in-frame clones and leaves out a portion. The sample holds about 170,000 clones; under 90% are singletons and the top ten take under 2.5%. Material for sequencing was peripheral blood. These receptor sequences come from a woman aged 80 or over with acute or convalescent COVID-19.

J is TRBJ2-1 and V is TRBV5-1, with 7 bases lining up with TRBD2. The length of the CDR3 is 14 residues. Germline trimming cut 0 bases from V and 6 bases from J; bases unmatched to any gene: 3. In germline, CDR1 is SGHRS, CDR2 YFSETQ. The chain's CDR3 is CASSLALAANEQFF. The CDR3, as DNA: TGCGCCAGCAGCTTGGCGCTAGCGGCCAATGAGCAGTTCTTC.

The rearrangement links TRBV6-2 or TRBV6-3 to TRBJ2-2, with D perhaps matching TRBD1 (5 bases). The CDR3 is 13 amino acids. Germline V gene data show CDR1 as MNHEY and CDR2 as SVGEGT. V was pared by 2 bases and J by 7 bases, with 8 bases between. Here the CDR3 DNA reads TGTGCCAGCAGTTACCTAGGGGTCGGGGAGCTGTTTTTT. This translates into CASSYLGVGELFF.

V usage is TRBV2 and J usage is TRBJ1-4; no clear D gene. The CDR3 runs to 15 residues. Germline CDR1 is SNHLY and CDR2 is FYNNEI. The V gene lost 1 base and the J gene lost 1 base, with 7 bases spanning the gap. The CDR3 region is CASSEENRTNEKLFF. In DNA, the CDR3 is TGTGCCAGCAGTGAAGAAAACAGAACTAATGAAAAACTGTTTTTT.

This clone is a singleton in its sample. J is TRBJ2-2 and V is TRBV29-1, with a weak D call TRBD2 (6 bases). Trimming took off 6 bases at V and 8 bases at J, with 16 bases between the two ends. Germline V gene lookup returns CDR1 SQVTM and CDR2 ANQGSEA. CDR3 size: 13 residues. CDR3 nucleotide sequence: TGCAGCGTCCAAAACGGGGGACCGGGGGAGCTGTTTTTT. This codes for CSVQNGGPGELFF.

This chain joins TRBV5-4 and TRBJ1-2; the D gene is possibly TRBD1 (5 bases). CDR3 length: 15 amino acids. The germline V gene has CDR1 SGHNT and CDR2 YYREEE (reference sequence). Trimming pared 5 bases from V and 0 bases from J, leaving 14 bases between. CDR3 loop: CASRIRGSANYGYTF. DNA for the CDR3: TGTGCCAGCAGAATTCGGGGGTCAGCTAACTATGGCTACACCTTC.

The genes are TRBV30 and TRBJ2-7; 7 bases are shared with TRBD1. Per germline, CDR1 GTSNPN and CDR2 SVGIG (reference sequence). The CDR3 is made up of 15 amino acids. The J segment lost 1 base and the V segment lost 8 bases, leaving 14 bases of the junction unmatched. This CDR3 reads CAPTGFILISYEQYF. CDR3 sequence (DNA): TGTGCCCCGACAGGGTTTATTTTGATATCCTACGAGCAGTACTTC.

The chain recombines TRBV28 with TRBJ2-7; no clear D gene. Trimming left V 6 bases short and J 4 bases short, with 19 bases between. Germline assignment: CDR1 MDHEN and CDR2 SYDVKM. CDR3 length equals 15 residues. CDR3 bases: TGTGCCAGCAGGGGCAGCCAAAAAAACCCATACGAGCAGTACTTC. The encoded protein is CASRGSQKNPYEQYF. The full variable domain, with the rest looked up from reference TRBV28 and TRBJ2-7, is DVKVTQSSRYLVKRTGEKVFLECVQDMDHENMFWYRQDPGLGLRLIYFSYDVKMKEKGDIPEGYSVSREKKERFSLILESASTNQTSMYLCASRGSQKNPYEQYFGPGTRLTVT.

This rearrangement joins TRBV12-3 or TRBV12-4 to TRBJ1-3; D gene uncertain. Trimming took 6 bases from V and 4 from J, leaving 7 bases between them. The CDR3 has 12 amino acids. The CDR3 region has the DNA TGTGCCAGCAGACTAGCAGGAAACACCATATATTTT. This sequence encodes CASRLAGNTIYF.

This sequence joins TRBV6-6 and TRBJ2-7; the D gene is possibly TRBD1 (6 bases). The V end lost 0 bases, the J end lost 7 bases, and 16 bases lay between the germline ends. Per the germline V gene, CDR1 is MNHNY and CDR2 is SVGAGI (reference sequence). The CDR3 extends over 15 amino acids. The CDR3: CASSYSPVPGEEQYF. The CDR3 region has the DNA TGTGCCAGCAGTTACTCGCCAGTTCCAGGGGAGGAGCAGTACTTC.

This chain links TRBV2 with TRBJ2-7, with D maybe TRBD2 (5 bases). CDR3 length: 15 amino acids. Germline V gene lookup returns CDR1 SNHLY and CDR2 FYNNEI. V lost 3 bases and J lost 3, with 15 bases in between. In nucleotides, the CDR3 is TGTGCCAGCAGTGACGCGACTACCCACTACTACGAGCAGTACTTC. Protein: CASSDATTHYYEQYF.

The rearrangement joins TRBV7-7 to TRBJ2-1, with 10 bases fitting TRBD2. CDR3 size: 15 residues. V trimming: 1 base; J trimming: 7 bases; junction bases outside the gene matches: 4. Germline V lookup: CDR1 SSHAT, CDR2 FNYEAQ (reference sequence). Here the CDR3 DNA reads TGTGCCAGCAGCTTAGGGATTAGCGGGAGGAATGAGCAGTTCTTC. It is translated as CASSLGISGRNEQFF.

The chain combines TRBV5-1 with TRBJ1-1; the D is unclear. The CDR3 totals 14 residues. The V gene's germline CDR1 is SGHRS and CDR2 YFSETQ. Trimming took off 0 bases at V and 1 base at J, with 7 bases between the two ends. The CDR3 reads CASSLERSNTEAFF. CDR3 sequence (DNA): TGCGCCAGCAGCTTGGAACGGTCGAACACTGAAGCTTTCTTT.

V usage is TRBV12-3 or TRBV12-4 and J usage is TRBJ2-1; D is undetermined. The CDR3 runs to 10 residues. The germline V and J ends were trimmed by 6 bases and 6 bases, with 3 bases remaining between them. The CDR3 sequence is CASSLNEQFF. DNA for the CDR3: TGTGCCAGCAGCCTCAATGAGCAGTTCTTC.

V and J are TRBV27 and TRBJ2-3, with 10 bases aligning to TRBD1. The CDR3 extends over 16 amino acids. With 5 bases clipped from V and 2 bases from J, the junction kept 7 bases outside the gene matches. From germline, CDR1 is MNHEY and CDR2 SMNVEV (reference sequence). This CDR3 reads CASSPGTGAFTDTQYF. The CDR3 DNA is TGTGCCAGCAGTCCCGGGACAGGGGCATTCACAGATACGCAGTATTTT.

The chain recombines TRBV5-1 with TRBJ2-1, with D tentatively TRBD2 (6 bases). The CDR3 is made up of 16 amino acids. Trimming removed 0 bases at V and 5 bases at J, with 15 bases between. Germline V gene data show CDR1 as SGHRS and CDR2 as YFSETQ. The CDR3 bases are TGCGCCAGCAGCTTGGGATTTCTAGCGAGGGACAATGAGCAGTTCTTC. It specifies CASSLGFLARDNEQFF.

The chain is built from TRBV6-2 or TRBV6-3 and TRBJ1-1, with 7 bases fitting TRBD1. V lost 5 bases, J lost 4 bases, and 10 bases stayed unmatched. Germline CDR1 and CDR2: MNHEY and SVGEGT. The CDR3 is made up of 15 amino acids. In DNA, the CDR3 is TGTGCCAGCAGTCCCAGACAGGGTACTAGCACTGAAGCTTTCTTT. It codes for CASSPRQGTSTEAFF.

The chain links TRBV5-1 to TRBJ2-7; perhaps TRBD1 as D (6 bases). This CDR3 has 15 amino acids. CDR1 and CDR2 from the germline V gene are SGHRS and YFSETQ. V lost 5 bases and J 1 base, leaving 16 bases between the germline ends. This CDR3 reads CASRYSTGQSYEQYF. CDR3 in DNA: TGCGCCAGCAGATATTCGACGGGACAATCCTACGAGCAGTACTTC.

This chain joins TRBV2 and TRBJ1-1; maybe TRBD1 (6 bases). Looked up from germline, CDR1 is SNHLY and CDR2 is FYNNEI. The germline V and J ends were trimmed by 5 bases and 1 base, with 14 bases remaining between them. The CDR3 loop spans 15 amino acids. The CDR3 DNA reads TGTGCCAGCAGTACTCACAGGGCCCCGAACACTGAAGCTTTCTTT. Encoded protein: CASSTHRAPNTEAFF. The variable domain in full, completed from reference TRBV2 and TRBJ1-1, reads EPEVTQTPSHQVTQMGQEVILRCVPISNHLYFYWYRQILGQKVEFLVSFYNNEISEKSEIFDDQFSVERPDGSNFTLKIRSTKLEDSAMYFCASSTHRAPNTEAFFGQGTRLTVV.

The rearrangement links TRBV19 to TRBJ2-7; 7 bases are a match to TRBD2. The CDR3 is made up of 17 amino acids. Germline V gene data show CDR1 as LNHDA and CDR2 as SQIVND (reference sequence). V shed 1 base, J shed 9 bases, and the junction held 18 bases outside the gene matches. The CDR3 region is CASSIASFGTTVRAQYF. CDR3 DNA: TGTGCCAGTAGTATAGCAAGCTTCGGGACTACAGTACGTGCGCAGTACTTC. The whole variable domain, filled in from reference TRBV19 and TRBJ2-7, reads DGGITQSPKYLFRKEGQNVTLSCEQNLNHDAMYWYRQDPGQGLRLIYYSQIVNDFQKGDIAEGYSVSREKKESFPLTVTSAQKNPTAFYLCASSIASFGTTVRAQYFGPGTRLTVT.

The chain carries TRBV18 and TRBJ1-1; 9 nucleotides agree with TRBD1. The CDR3 runs 17 residues. J lost 0 bases, V lost 6 bases, and 11 bases had no gene match. CDR1 and CDR2 from the germline V gene are KGHSH and LQKENI. The CDR3 DNA follows: TGTGCCAGCTCTCTCAAACGGGACAGGGCCTTGAACACTGAAGCTTTCTTT. Its protein product is CASSLKRDRALNTEAFF.

In DNA, the CDR3 is TGTGCCAGCAGCCCGGAGGCAGGCTCTGGAAACACCATATATTTT. Protein product: CASSPEAGSGNTIYF. The chain recombines TRBV5-6 with TRBJ1-3; no definite D call. The CDR3 sequence is 15 residues long. Germline V CDR1 and CDR2: SGHDT, YYEEEE. V was shortened by 4 bases and J by 0 bases, with 11 bases between the two germline ends.

This chain connects TRBV20-1 to TRBJ2-7; D may be TRBD2 (6 bases). The germline V and J ends were trimmed by 2 bases and 9 bases, with 11 bases remaining between them. The CDR3 is 11 residues long. Germline V lookup: CDR1 DFQATT, CDR2 SNEGSKA (reference sequence). CDR3 protein: CSARLGTRQYF. The CDR3 region has the DNA TGCAGTGCTAGATTAGGGACTCGGCAGTACTTC.

The chain combines TRBV29-1 with TRBJ2-1; D is unclear. CDR3 length: 12 residues. The ends were cut back, 3 bases at V and 6 bases at J, with 9 bases in the middle. In germline, CDR1 is SQVTM, CDR2 ANQGSEA. The CDR3 is CSVDYASNEQFF. As DNA, the CDR3 is TGCAGCGTTGACTATGCGTCCAATGAGCAGTTCTTC.

The rearrangement joins TRBV19 to TRBJ2-5; 8 nucleotides line up with TRBD1. V lost 4 bases, J lost 5 bases, and 6 bases stayed unmatched. The V gene's germline CDR1 is LNHDA and CDR2 SQIVND (reference sequence). There are 14 residues in the CDR3. The CDR3 is CASSTDRGGETQYF. The CDR3 DNA follows: TGTGCCAGTAGTACTGACAGGGGCGGGGAGACCCAGTACTTC.

The V call is TRBV19, the J call TRBJ2-5, with 7 bases aligning to TRBD1. Looked up from germline, CDR1 is LNHDA and CDR2 is SQIVND (reference sequence). Trimming at V came to 3 bases and at J to 2 bases, leaving 12 bases not matched to a gene. The CDR3 runs 17 residues. CDR3 protein: CASSMSGQSLVQETQYF. DNA of the CDR3: TGTGCCAGTAGTATGTCGGGACAGTCCTTGGTGCAAGAGACCCAGTACTTC.

The chain links TRBV7-2 to TRBJ2-7; TRBD2 might be the D (7 bases). The V gene's germline CDR1 is SGHTA and CDR2 FQGNSA. V was cut by 3 bases and J by 2 bases, with 11 bases left in between. This CDR3 is built from 14 residues. In DNA, the CDR3 is TGTGCCAGCAGCTTGGGGGGGCAAGCCTACGAGCAGTACTTC. This encodes CASSLGGQAYEQYF.